Presented here are 5 T cell receptor beta chains from one specimen sequenced in a study of blood T cell repertoires in COVID-19. Assay used: immunoSEQ multiplex PCR; TCRdb lists only in-frame clones, some missing. The sample lists about 64,000 clones; roughly 80% were seen once. Sequencing used peripheral blood. All receptors come from a human donor in a cohort sampled during active COVID-19.

The V call is TRBV19, the J call TRBJ2-2, with TRBD2 matching 12 bases. Germline CDR1 and CDR2: LNHDA and SQIVND (reference sequence). With V trimmed by 9 bases and J by 2 bases, 7 bases remained unmatched. The CDR3 length is 16 residues. The CDR3 reads CASQRLAGVNTGELFF. Written as DNA, the CDR3 is TGTGCCAGCCAAAGACTAGCGGGGGTTAACACCGGGGAGCTGTTTTTT.

The rearrangement links TRBV30 to TRBJ1-1, with 7 positions matching TRBD1. The CDR3 runs 13 residues. Trimming removed 3 bases from V and 7 bases from J; junction bases left unmatched: 8. The germline gives CDR1 GTSNPN, CDR2 SVGIG (reference sequence). The CDR3 region has the DNA TGTGCCTGGAGCCCCGACAGGGTGGTTGAAGCTTTCTTT. It codes for CAWSPDRVVEAFF.

This clone turned up a few times. The chain carries TRBV2 and TRBJ1-2; D is possibly TRBD1 (5 bases). Trimming removed 4 bases from V and 3 bases from J, with 9 bases in between. The CDR3 has 13 amino acids. Germline loops: CDR1 SNHLY, CDR2 FYNNEI. The CDR3: CASSVARDYGYTF. CDR3 coding DNA: TGTGCCAGCAGTGTTGCCAGGGACTATGGCTACACCTTC.

This clone was detected many times. DNA of the CDR3: TGTGCCAGCAGAGGGGACAGGGGGAAACATCAGCCCCAGCATTTT. Translating gives CASRGDRGKHQPQHF. The chain has TRBV2 and TRBJ1-5; TRBD1 aligns across 11 bases. CDR1 is SNHLY, CDR2 FYNNEI, per germline. Trimming removed 6 bases from V and 5 bases from J; junction bases left unmatched: 6. The CDR3 loop spans 15 amino acids.

This clone rates as medium-sized. This chain joins TRBV6-6 and TRBJ2-3; a weak D match, TRBD2 (5 bases). Germline CDR1 reads MNHNY; CDR2 reads SVGAGI (reference sequence). The CDR3 is made up of 14 amino acids. Trimming pared 6 bases from V and 5 bases from J, leaving 15 bases between. This CDR3 reads CASSPSPRRDTQYF. As DNA, the CDR3 is TGTGCCAGCAGCCCTAGCCCCCGTAGAGATACGCAGTATTTT.